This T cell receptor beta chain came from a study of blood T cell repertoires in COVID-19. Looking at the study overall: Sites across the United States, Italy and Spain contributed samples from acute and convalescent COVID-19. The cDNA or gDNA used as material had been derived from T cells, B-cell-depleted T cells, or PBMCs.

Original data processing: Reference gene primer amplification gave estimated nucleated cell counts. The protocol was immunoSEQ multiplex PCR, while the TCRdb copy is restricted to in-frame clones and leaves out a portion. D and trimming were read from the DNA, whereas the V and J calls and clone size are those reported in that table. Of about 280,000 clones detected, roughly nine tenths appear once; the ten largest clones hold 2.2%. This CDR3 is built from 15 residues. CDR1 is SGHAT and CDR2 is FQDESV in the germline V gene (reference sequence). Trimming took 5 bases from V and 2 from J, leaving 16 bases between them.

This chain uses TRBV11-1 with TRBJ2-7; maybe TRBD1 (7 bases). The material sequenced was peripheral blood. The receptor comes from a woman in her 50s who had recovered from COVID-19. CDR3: CASSKDAGGTYEQYF. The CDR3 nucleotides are TGTGCCAGCAGCAAAGATGCAGGGGGGACCTACGAGCAGTACTTC.